This TCR beta chain was retrieved from a study of blood T cell repertoires in COVID-19. Whole-study context: Material from acute and convalescent COVID-19 was sourced from the United States, Italy and Spain. PBMCs, B-cell-depleted T cells, or T cells provided the cDNA or gDNA that made up the material.

Trimming cost V 2 bases and J 6 bases; bases outside gene matches: 4. The CDR3 loop spans 15 amino acids. The V gene's germline CDR1 is MGHRA and CDR2 YSYEKL. As originally analysed: How many nucleated cells were present was estimated from reference gene primer amplification. Using immunoSEQ multiplex PCR, the repertoire was profiled, and TCRdb retains in-frame clones only, with some absent. V and J calls and clone size are as listed in that table; D and trimming were resolved from the DNA. The data hold 270,000 or so clones, with roughly 87% observed a single time. The V call is TRBV4-1, the J call TRBJ2-1; 10 nucleotides align to TRBD1. The TCR comes from a middle-aged woman who had recovered from COVID-19. Material: peripheral blood. This chain's CDR3 is CASSQHGTGANEQFF. The CDR3 DNA follows: TGCGCCAGCAGCCAACACGGGACAGGGGCCAATGAGCAGTTCTTC.